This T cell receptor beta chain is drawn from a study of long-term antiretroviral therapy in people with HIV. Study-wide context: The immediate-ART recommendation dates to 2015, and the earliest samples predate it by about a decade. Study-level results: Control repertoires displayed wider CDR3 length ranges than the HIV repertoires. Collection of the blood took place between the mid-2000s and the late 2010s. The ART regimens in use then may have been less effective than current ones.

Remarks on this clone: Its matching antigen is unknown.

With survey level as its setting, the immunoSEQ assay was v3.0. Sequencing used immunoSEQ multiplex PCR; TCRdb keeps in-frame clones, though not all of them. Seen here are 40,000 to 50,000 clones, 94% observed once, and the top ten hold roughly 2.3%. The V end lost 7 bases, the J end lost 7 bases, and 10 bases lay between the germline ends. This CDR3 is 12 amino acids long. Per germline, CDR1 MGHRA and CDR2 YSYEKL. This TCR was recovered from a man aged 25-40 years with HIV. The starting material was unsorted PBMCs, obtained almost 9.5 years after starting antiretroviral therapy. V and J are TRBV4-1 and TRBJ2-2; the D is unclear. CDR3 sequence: CASILGNGELFF. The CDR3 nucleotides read TGCGCCAGCATTCTGGGAAACGGGGAGCTGTTTTTT.